A single sample is the source of the 22 T cell receptor beta chains below, sequenced in a study of early T cells in non-severe SARS-CoV-2 infection. TCRdb passed the 5' RACE reads through MiXCR, listing each CDR3 protein once. The sample comprises 25,000 to 35,000 distinct CDR3 sequences, roughly 5.3% of which are singletons, and roughly 20% rests with the top ten. Sequenced: whole blood. The receptors were sampled from an adult who was a healthcare worker with PCR-confirmed SARS-CoV-2 infection or an uninfected control (not recorded which).

This clonotype was seen at least ten times. The chain couples TRBV12-3 or TRBV12-4 to TRBJ2-7; D may be TRBD1 (5 bases). The CDR3 spans 13 residues. V shed 6 bases and J shed 2 bases, with 11 bases lying between them. Here the CDR3 reads CASRPDSTYEQYF. The CDR3 nucleotides are TGTGCCAGCAGACCAGACAGTACCTACGAGCAGTACTTC.

This clonotype was seen repeatedly, ten times or more. This sequence joins TRBV5-5 and TRBJ1-6; possibly TRBD1 for D (5 bases). Trimming cost V 0 bases and J 10 bases, with 17 bases left between them. This CDR3 contains 16 residues. Germline CDR1 reads SGHKS; CDR2 reads YYEKEE (reference sequence). CDR3 region: CASSLEGRGLGSPLHF. CDR3 DNA: TGTGCCAGCAGCTTGGAGGGACGGGGTCTGGGCTCACCCCTCCACTTT.

This clonotype was seen at least ten times. The V and J genes are TRBV6-5 and TRBJ2-7; 9 nucleotides line up with TRBD2. The CDR3 runs to 17 residues. V was pared by 5 bases and J by 1 base, with 12 bases of the junction left unmatched. Germline V gene lookup returns CDR1 MNHEY and CDR2 SVGAGI. Written as DNA, the CDR3 is TGTGCCAGCAGTGCGTCGGTTCTAGCGGGGTTTTCCTACGAGCAGTACTTC. Translation gives CASSASVLAGFSYEQYF.

This clonotype was seen many times. This chain joins TRBV28 and TRBJ1-1; D uncertain. This CDR3 comprises 14 residues. The germline V gene has CDR1 MDHEN and CDR2 SYDVKM. Trimming removed 2 bases from V and 1 base from J, with 8 bases in between. The CDR3 DNA sequence: TGTGCCAGCAGTTTAGCCAACAGGAACACTGAAGCTTTCTTT. This codes for CASSLANRNTEAFF.

This clonotype was observed a few times. CDR3 region: CASSGSPTDTQYF. CDR3 sequence (DNA): TGCGCCAGCAGTGGCAGCCCTACAGATACGCAGTATTTT. The genes are TRBV10-1 and TRBJ2-3; D is undetermined. CDR1 is WNHNN, CDR2 SYGVQD, per germline (reference sequence). The CDR3 spans 13 residues. V was shortened by 4 bases and J by 3 bases, with 8 bases between the two germline ends.

Many counts were recorded for this clonotype. The V gene is TRBV10-3, the J gene TRBJ2-5; tentatively, D is TRBD2 (7 bases). Germline CDR1 reads ENHRY; CDR2 reads SYGVKD. The CDR3 runs 14 residues. V shed 6 bases and J shed 3 bases, with 14 bases lying between them. CDR3 coding DNA: TGTGCCATCAGCGACGCGGGGGCTGAAGAGACCCAGTACTTC. Translation: CAISDAGAEETQYF.

This clonotype was seen many times. The rearrangement links TRBV20-1 to TRBJ2-7; 7 bases are a match to TRBD1. With V trimmed by 2 bases and J by 5 bases, 9 bases remained unmatched. This CDR3 region has 14 residues. Germline V gene data show CDR1 as DFQATT and CDR2 as SNEGSKA (reference sequence). CDR3 sequence (DNA): TGCAGTGCTAGAAGGGGAAGGGGGCGGAACGAGCAGTACTTC. Translating it yields CSARRGRGRNEQYF.

This clonotype was counted many times. The rearrangement uses TRBV6-6 and TRBJ2-7; D call uncertain. The germline V and J ends were trimmed by 0 bases and 7 bases, with 7 bases remaining between them. Germline loops: CDR1 MNHNY, CDR2 SVGAGI (reference sequence). The CDR3 runs 12 residues. CDR3 protein: CASSYSDGEQYF. The CDR3 DNA follows: TGTGCCAGCAGTTACTCGGACGGAGAGCAGTACTTC.

This clonotype was detected many times. This chain joins TRBV11-2 and TRBJ2-7; D is tentatively TRBD1 or TRBD2 (6 bases each). Trimming removed 5 bases at V and 3 bases at J, with 14 bases between. This CDR3 spans 14 amino acids. CDR1 and CDR2 from the germline V gene are SGHAT and FQNNGV. The CDR3 DNA reads as TGTGCCAGCAGCCTCACCGGGGGCGTCTACGAGCAGTACTTC. Translating gives CASSLTGGVYEQYF.

This clonotype was seen ten or more times. This chain connects TRBV5-1 to TRBJ2-1, with TRBD1 matching 9 bases. The V and J ends lost 0 bases and 7 bases, in that order; junction bases with no gene match: 5. The CDR3 loop spans 15 amino acids. Per the germline V gene, CDR1 is SGHRS and CDR2 is YFSETQ. This chain's CDR3 is CASSLEGTGNNEQFF. The CDR3 DNA follows: TGCGCCAGCAGCTTGGAGGGGACAGGGAATAATGAGCAGTTCTTC.

In its sample, this clonotype was seen a few times. The chain employs TRBV5-1 and TRBJ1-1, with D possibly matching TRBD1 (6 bases). The germline V and J ends were trimmed by 3 bases and 7 bases, with 16 bases remaining between them. Germline CDR1 and CDR2: SGHRS and YFSETQ. This CDR3 is built from 14 residues. The CDR3 loop is CASSSQGREGEAFF. CDR3 coding DNA: TGCGCCAGCAGCTCACAGGGTAGAGAGGGTGAAGCTTTCTTT.

Concerning this clonotype itself: The germline gene is not matched at one end of the junction; a read error may be the cause. The chain uses TRBV7-7 and TRBJ2-2, with TRBD2 as a possible D gene (5 bases). Germline loops: CDR1 SSHAT, CDR2 FNYEAQ (reference sequence). The CDR3 is 14 residues long. DNA for the CDR3: TGTGCTAGCAGCCCCTCCGGGATCACCGGGGAGCTGTTTTTT. Protein sequence: CASSPSGITGELFF. Filled out from reference TRBV7-7 and TRBJ2-2, the complete variable domain reads GAGVSQSPRYKVTKRGQDVTLRCDPISSHATLYWYQQALGQGPEFLTYFNYEAQPDKSGLPSDRFSAERPEGSISTLTIQRTEQRDSAMYRCASSPSGITGELFFGEGSRLTVL.

This clonotype came up once. This may arise from a read error, as a much more abundant clone is one base away. No conserved phenylalanine or tryptophan is present at the end of the CDR3, so a read error is the likely explanation. CDR3 loop: CSASHTVETQYS. The CDR3 nucleotides are TGCAGTGCTAGTCATACAGTTGAGACCCAGTACTCC. The chain employs TRBV20-1 and TRBJ2-5; D not resolved. The CDR3 sequence is 12 residues long. Trimming cost V 3 bases and J 5 bases, with 10 bases left between them. Germline V gene lookup returns CDR1 DFQATT and CDR2 SNEGSKA (reference sequence).

This clonotype was recorded many times. The gene calls are TRBV7-2 and TRBJ2-1; D uncertain. V lost 1 base, J lost 12 bases, and 16 bases lay in between. Germline CDR1 SGHTA, CDR2 FQGNSA. The CDR3 contains 14 residues. In DNA form, the CDR3 reads TGTGCCAGCAGCTTAGATAGGGCTCCTGGTGGGCAGTTCTTC. As protein: CASSLDRAPGGQFF.

The gene calls are TRBV6-5 and TRBJ1-1; the D gene is possibly TRBD1 (5 bases). Trimming took 4 bases from V and 7 from J, leaving 13 bases between them. This CDR3 is 13 amino acids long. Germline V CDR1 and CDR2: MNHEY, SVGAGI. CDR3 coding DNA: TGTGCCAGCAGTTTAATTCTCGACAGTGAAGCTTTCTTT. It yields the protein CASSLILDSEAFF.

This clonotype was counted ten times or more. V is TRBV28 and J is TRBJ1-2; D gene unclear. The length of the CDR3 is 12 residues. Per the germline V gene, CDR1 is MDHEN and CDR2 is SYDVKM. Trimming removed 5 bases from V and 14 bases from J, with 18 bases in between. The chain's CDR3 is CASSTGGYRGTF. CDR3 bases: TGTGCCAGCAGTACGGGCGGCTACCGTGGGACCTTC.

The chain couples TRBV28 to TRBJ2-7, with D possibly matching TRBD1 (6 bases). Germline V gene data show CDR1 as MDHEN and CDR2 as SYDVKM. The CDR3 runs 14 residues. The ends were cut back, 7 bases at V and 5 bases at J, with 18 bases in the middle. Here the CDR3 DNA reads TGTGCCAGCACCCGTCTGGCCAGGGGCCACGAGCAGTACTTC. Residues: CASTRLARGHEQYF.

This clonotype was recorded a few times. The V call is TRBV2, the J call TRBJ1-2; D gene ambiguous. The CDR3 sequence is 16 residues long. The V end was cut by 6 bases, the J end by 2 bases, with 19 bases between. The germline CDR1 and CDR2 sequences are SNHLY and FYNNEI. CDR3 sequence: CASSRGGGRQNYGYTF. The CDR3 nucleotides read TGTGCCAGCAGCCGGGGTGGTGGAAGACAAAACTATGGCTACACCTTC.

This clonotype has at least ten counts. The J gene is TRBJ2-3, the V gene TRBV7-6; 7 positions match TRBD1. There are 17 residues in the CDR3. Germline lookup yields CDR1 SGHVS and CDR2 FNYEAQ. J lost 0 bases, V lost 5 bases, and 11 bases had no gene match. The CDR3 bases are TGTGCCAGCAGCCCGACCGGGACAGTTACTAGCACAGATACGCAGTATTTT. Amino acid sequence: CASSPTGTVTSTDTQYF. The variable domain in full, with the rest retrieved from reference TRBV7-6 and TRBJ2-3, is GAGVSQSPRYKVTKRGQDVALRCDPISGHVSLYWYRQALGQGPEFLTYFNYEAQQDKSGLPNDRFSAERPEGSISTLTIQRTEQRDSAMYRCASSPTGTVTSTDTQYFGPGTRLTVL.

The chain employs TRBV5-4 and TRBJ2-7; D perhaps matches TRBD1 (5 bases). V lost 1 base and J 6 bases, leaving 8 bases between the germline ends. Looked up from germline, CDR1 is SGHNT and CDR2 is YYREEE (reference sequence). This CDR3 contains 12 residues. The CDR3 bases are TGTGCCAGCAGCTTGCAGGGAATCGAGCAGTACTTC. It translates to CASSLQGIEQYF.

Many counts were recorded for this clonotype. The chain couples TRBV5-1 to TRBJ2-3; perhaps TRBD1 as D (5 bases). V lost 4 bases, J lost 4 bases, and 19 bases lay in between. CDR1 is SGHRS, CDR2 YFSETQ, per germline. CDR3 length: 16 residues. The CDR3 region is CASSPTPLGRSDTQYF. The DNA of the CDR3 is TGCGCCAGCAGCCCCACCCCTCTGGGGCGTTCAGATACGCAGTATTTT.

The V call is TRBV4-3, the J call TRBJ2-1, with 7 bases matching TRBD2. The CDR3 consists of 15 residues. Germline trimming cut 4 bases from V and 5 bases from J; bases unmatched to any gene: 8. Germline lookup yields CDR1 LGHNA and CDR2 YSLEER. For the CDR3, the DNA is TGCGCCAGCAGCCCTGGGGGAGGGGACCACAATGAGCAGTTCTTC. Encoded protein: CASSPGGGDHNEQFF.